Below, 16 T cell receptor beta chains from the same sample are listed, as sequenced in a study of OX40 agonist ivuxolimab in advanced cancers. The repertoire was sequenced with immunoSEQ multiplex PCR; TCRdb's copy has only in-frame clones and lacks some. The sample comprises approximately 130,000 clones, 90% of which are singletons, and 0.95% to 1.4% rests with the top ten. Here the sequenced sample was CD4+ or CD8+ T cells sorted from blood, taken in a trial of the OX40 agonist ivuxolimab. These receptors were obtained from an adult with an advanced solid tumor such as melanoma, head and neck, liver or kidney cancer.

The J gene is TRBJ2-5, the V gene TRBV15; no clear D gene. The CDR3 runs 14 residues. Trimming left V 2 bases short and J 5 bases short, with 12 bases between. Germline V lookup: CDR1 LNHNV, CDR2 YYDKDF (reference sequence). The CDR3, as DNA: TGTGCCACCAGCAGACCCGACCTTGGGGAGACCCAGTACTTC. Translating gives CATSRPDLGETQYF.

The rearrangement links TRBV5-1 to TRBJ1-6, with 8 bases lining up with TRBD1. Trimming at V came to 3 bases and at J to 9 bases, leaving 5 bases not matched to a gene. Germline values: CDR1 SGHRS, CDR2 YFSETQ. The CDR3 is 14 residues long. The CDR3 spells CASSSGQGGSPLHF. Here the CDR3 DNA reads TGCGCCAGCAGCTCCGGACAGGGTGGTTCACCCCTCCACTTT.

This clone was observed once. A junction boundary mismatches the germline segment, possibly from a read error. The rearrangement links TRBV30 to TRBJ2-5, with D unclear. The CDR3 extends over 14 amino acids. Per the germline V gene, CDR1 is GTSNPN and CDR2 is SVGIG (reference sequence). The DNA of the CDR3 is TGTGCCTGGAGTGTAAGTCAGATTCAAGAGGCCCAGTACTTC. Amino acids: CAWSVSQIQEAQYF.

This clone came up a few times. The chain carries TRBV7-6 and TRBJ1-2; TRBD1 might be the D (5 bases). The V gene's germline CDR1 is SGHVS and CDR2 FNYEAQ. The CDR3 totals 17 residues. The germline V and J ends were trimmed by 5 bases and 1 base, with 20 bases remaining between them. The DNA of the CDR3 is TGTGCCAGCAGCCCAAGTGGGGCACGGACTAATAACTATGGCTACACCTTC. Amino acid sequence: CASSPSGARTNNYGYTF.

V usage is TRBV9 and J usage is TRBJ2-7; D is possibly TRBD2 (6 bases). CDR1 and CDR2 (germline): SGDLS, YYNGEE. With 3 bases removed from V and 0 bases from J, the gap between germline ends came to 10 bases. The CDR3 is made up of 14 amino acids. The CDR3 spells CASSATGSSYEQYF. In DNA, the CDR3 is TGTGCCAGCAGCGCCACCGGGAGCTCCTACGAGCAGTACTTC.

The V gene is TRBV2, the J gene TRBJ2-3; a weak D match, TRBD2 (6 bases). The CDR3 has 11 amino acids. Deletions cut 7 bases from V and 5 bases from J, with 7 bases between. The germline gives CDR1 SNHLY, CDR2 FYNNEI. The CDR3 reads CASNGGDTQYF. The CDR3 DNA follows: TGTGCCAGCAACGGGGGAGATACGCAGTATTTT.

This chain links TRBV5-4 with TRBJ2-5; 10 nucleotides agree with TRBD2. The CDR3 has 15 residues. V lost 1 base to trimming and J lost 4 bases; unmatched junction nucleotides: 4. Germline V lookup: CDR1 SGHNT, CDR2 YYREEE (reference sequence). The DNA for the CDR3 is TGTGCCAGCAGCTTGAGAGCGGGAGGGTTAGAGACCCAGTACTTC. Translated: CASSLRAGGLETQYF.

This clone was seen a single time. The chain joins TRBV7-9 to TRBJ1-2, with D uncertain. Between the trimmed V and J ends, which lost 5 bases and 4 bases, there was a span of 14 bases. Germline V CDR1 and CDR2: SEHNR, FQNEAQ (reference sequence). CDR3 length equals 14 residues. The CDR3 is CASSPDLLLYGYTF. CDR3 in DNA: TGTGCCAGCAGCCCTGATCTTTTGCTCTATGGCTACACCTTC.

In regard to this clone: Other DNA sequences in the same sample also yield this CDR3. The genes are TRBV28 and TRBJ1-2; tentatively, D is TRBD1 (5 bases). The CDR3 is made up of 13 amino acids. Trimming removed 3 bases from V and 0 bases from J, with 5 bases in between. Germline-derived CDR1 and CDR2 are MDHEN and SYDVKM. CDR3 sequence: CASSLTANYGYTF. CDR3 sequence (DNA): TGTGCCAGCAGTTTGACAGCTAACTATGGCTACACCTTC.

The chain joins TRBV6-1 to TRBJ2-4, with TRBD2 as a possible D gene (5 bases). Trimming removed 7 bases at V and 3 bases at J, with 19 bases between. The CDR3 extends over 16 amino acids. Germline CDR1 and CDR2: MNHNS and SASEGT. CDR3 DNA sequence: TGTGCCAGCACTGAGGGCCAAGGAGTGGGCAAAAACATTCAGTACTTC. It is translated as CASTEGQGVGKNIQYF.

This clone was observed once. J is TRBJ2-2 and V is TRBV11-2, with no clear D. V lost 4 bases and J 5 bases, leaving 8 bases between the germline ends. The CDR3 has 13 residues. Germline-derived CDR1 and CDR2 are SGHAT and FQNNGV. The CDR3 sequence: CASSSHITGELFF. The CDR3 DNA sequence: TGTGCCAGCAGCTCGCATATAACCGGGGAGCTGTTTTTT. The full variable domain, in which reference TRBV11-2 and TRBJ2-2 provide the parts outside the CDR3, is EAGVAQSPRYKIIEKRQSVAFWCNPISGHATLYWYQQILGQGPKLLIQFQNNGVVDDSQLPKDRFSAERLKGVDSTLKIQPAKLEDSAVYLCASSSHITGELFFGEGSRLTVL.

The chain has TRBV5-1 and TRBJ2-2; D gene uncertain. V lost 4 bases to trimming and J lost 0 bases, with 13 bases between them. Germline V gene lookup returns CDR1 SGHRS and CDR2 YFSETQ. This CDR3 has 16 amino acids. The CDR3 loop is CASSPPTSANTGELFF. CDR3 nucleotides: TGCGCCAGCAGCCCTCCCACTTCCGCGAACACCGGGGAGCTGTTTTTT.

The J gene is TRBJ2-2, the V gene TRBV7-6; no clear D gene. Germline CDR1 reads SGHVS; CDR2 reads FNYEAQ. This CDR3 is 16 amino acids long. The V end was cut by 2 bases, the J end by 3 bases, with 13 bases between. CDR3 in DNA: TGTGCCAGCAGCTTACCGACTGCCCCCCACACCGGGGAGCTGTTTTTT. This codes for CASSLPTAPHTGELFF. The full variable domain, with the rest looked up from reference TRBV7-6 and TRBJ2-2, is GAGVSQSPRYKVTKRGQDVALRCDPISGHVSLYWYRQALGQGPEFLTYFNYEAQQDKSGLPNDRFSAERPEGSISTLTIQRTEQRDSAMYRCASSLPTAPHTGELFFGEGSRLTVL.

The rearrangement links TRBV5-6 to TRBJ2-5; 10 bases fit TRBD1. Germline CDR1 is SGHDT and CDR2 is YYEEEE. This CDR3 has 14 residues. Trimming took 4 bases from V and 5 from J; bases not matched to a gene: 5. The CDR3 sequence is CASSAGQGWETQYF. CDR3 nucleotide sequence: TGTGCCAGCAGCGCGGGACAGGGGTGGGAGACCCAGTACTTC.

The chain links TRBV7-9 to TRBJ1-1, with no clear D. This CDR3 has 16 residues. Germline values: CDR1 SEHNR, CDR2 FQNEAQ (reference sequence). V was clipped by 5 bases and J by 0 bases, with 16 bases between them. CDR3 amino acids: CASSRDRPTMNTEAFF. CDR3 DNA sequence: TGTGCCAGCAGCAGAGACCGTCCGACCATGAACACTGAAGCTTTCTTT.

The genes are TRBV27 and TRBJ1-3; possibly TRBD1 for D (6 bases). Germline CDR1 is MNHEY and CDR2 is SMNVEV (reference sequence). The V end lost 8 bases, the J end lost 8 bases, and 16 bases lay between the germline ends. The CDR3 runs 13 residues. CDR3 loop: CASSIQGSDTIYF. The CDR3 DNA sequence: TGTGCCAGCTCGATCCAGGGGAGCGACACCATATATTTT.